This TCR beta chain originates from a study of cytomegalovirus exposure and HLA in healthy donors. Findings and caveats of the study: More than 150 TCR beta chains were listed as cytomegalovirus-associated.

J gave up 0 bases and V 4 bases, and 8 bases lay outside the gene matches. This CDR3 comprises 16 residues. Germline CDR1 reads SGHRS; CDR2 reads YFSETQ. Separate from the roughly 670-subject first cohort, the 120-subject validation cohort was the one that the donors belonged to. Worth noting for this clone: The antigen is unknown.

The assay was immunoSEQ multiplex PCR, and TCRdb's table has in-frame clones only and misses some. The sample lists approximately 270,000 clones, about 90% occurring once. This clonotype was sampled from a young man in good health and CMV-seropositive. The chain carries TRBV5-1 and TRBJ2-3; 7 bases are a match to TRBD2. The sequenced sample consisted of PBMCs. The DNA of the CDR3 is TGCGCCAGCAGCCCCGGAGCGGGGTCTAGCACAGATACGCAGTATTTT. It codes for CASSPGAGSSTDTQYF.